Sequencing of this T cell receptor beta chain was carried out in a study of CD8 T cells in Susac syndrome. V lost 7 bases to trimming and J lost 1 base, with 14 bases between them. The CDR3 has 15 amino acids. Germline V gene lookup returns CDR1 MNHNS and CDR2 SASEGT. An amount of RNA that ranged from roughly 0.5 to 1 ug was reverse transcribed with random hexamers. The immunoSEQ assay covered 54 Vbeta and 13 Jbeta segments for CDR3. TCRdb itself ran the immunoSEQ multiplex PCR reads through MiXCR, one entry per CDR3 protein. The table has some 100,000 distinct CDR3 sequences, around 92% seen once; the top ten hold approximately 0.093%. In blood CD8+ and CD4+ T cells, TCR beta underwent sequencing. Relapsing-remitting disease, either stable or active, was present in the treatment-naive patients who were the multiple sclerosis controls. Purification of the CD8+ and CD4+ T cells relied on negative isolation, and TEMRA cells underwent FACS enrichment.

This rearrangement joins TRBV6-1 to TRBJ2-1; D ambiguous. Specimen: CD4+ T cells from PBMCs. The TCR originated in a human donor with multiple sclerosis. For the CDR3, the DNA is TGTGCCAGCAACCCGCTCCTGGGATCCTACAATGAGCAGTTCTTC. Translation gives CASNPLLGSYNEQFF.